This T cell receptor beta chain emerged from a study of T cells after yellow fever vaccination (dated by TCRdb to about 2019). At the level of the whole study: The SMART-Seq v4 Ultra Low Input RNA kit was used to prepare libraries from fractions with low cell numbers. Bulk TCR alpha and beta repertoires were sequenced longitudinally to track T-cell clones before and after primary and booster YFV17D yellow fever vaccination. Two healthy male donors, one aged 18 to 30 and one aged 30 to 40 years, made up the cohort. Blood was drawn at multiple timepoints before and after primary and secondary immunization, with bulk PBMC replicates and cell subsets isolated.

What the study reported, not specific to this receptor: After the booster, most of the clones that had expanded following primary vaccination were detected again (roughly 96% of CD4 and around 88% of CD8), which suggests that memory was broadly maintained. Compared with the primary T-cell response, the secondary T-cell response was faster but weaker, reaching its peak on day 5 rather than on day 15. FACS-sorted repertoires could contain abundant contaminating clonotypes from the bulk population, so computational filtering was required. A small fraction of clonotypes showed up in both the CD4 and CD8 compartments, probably as a result of convergent recombination. The study included only two donors, which limits how far the findings can be generalized.

Sequencing took place on an Illumina NovaSeq 6000. TCR cDNA was made using 5'RACE template switching, a step that added a universal primer site and unique molecular identifiers. cDNA synthesis was primed from both the TCR alpha and TCR beta constant segments. Two PCR steps were used to amplify libraries, with sample barcodes and sequencing adapters being added in the second step. Sequencing of the libraries was done on either Illumina HiSeq 2500 (2x100 bp) or NovaSeq (2x150 bp). The source study handled its data this way. MIGEC handled demultiplexing of reads and collapsing into UMI consensus sequences, while MiXCR performed V(D)J alignment. Vaccine-responding clonotypes were identified with edgeR using replicate PBMC samples, with FDR below 0.01 and a log2 fold change above 5 up to day 15 being required. Each bulk clonotype received a CD4 or CD8 identity based on whether the sequenced CD4 or CD8 repertoire contained that clonotype at higher abundance. The public reads were reprocessed in TCRdb via fastp at Q25 and MiXCR, keeping in-frame beta chains. Rows with one shared CDR3 protein collapse into an entry with the most common genes and DNA. TCRdb's processing, not the authors' own work, is the source of the V and J calls. The sample table lists 300,000 to 400,000 distinct CDR3 sequences, roughly an eighth of them with a count of one. 3.2% of the sample is held by the ten biggest clonotypes.

The treatment or condition label corresponds to: live attenuated yellow fever vaccine strain. A standard Ficoll-Paque protocol was used to isolate PBMCs from peripheral blood. Dynabeads CD4 and CD8 positive selection kits were used to isolate CD4 and CD8 T-cell fractions. TriZol was used to extract RNA from bulk PBMCs, CD4 and CD8 fractions, and dextramer-positive and dextramer-negative fractions. V drops 5 bases and J drops 6 bases, leaving 22 bases in between. The CDR3 contains 16 residues, cysteine and phenylalanine counted. Left in the record is the CDR3 DNA by itself, 48 bases read in frame from the first base. CDR1 SGHRS and CDR2 YFSETQ are derived from the germline V gene. Worth noting for this clonotype: Its target antigen remains unknown. Base qualities are not at hand, and no much larger clone is one base apart.

The chain couples TRBV5-1 to TRBJ2-3, and perhaps TRBD1 as D gene, on 6 matching bases. Sequences were derived from CD4+ T cells sorted from PBMCs, sampled 15 days after the yellow fever booster vaccination. The sequence was collected from a man younger than 30 who received the YFV17D yellow fever vaccine. The bases are TGCGCCAGCAGACCTTGGGACCTAGGGGGACCCGATACGCAGTATTTT. It encodes CASRPWDLGGPDTQYF.